These 20 T cell receptor beta chains share one sample of origin, sequenced in a study of Graves' ophthalmopathy and Graves' hyperthyroidism. CDR3 regions of TCR beta were amplified from RNA transcripts. First-round RT-PCR with HTBI primers preceded a second-round multiplex PCR. TCRdb reprocessed the multiplex PCR reads with MiXCR, giving one entry per CDR3 protein. The data contain about 740,000 distinct CDR3 sequences, approximately 40% of them singletons. The sequenced sample was peripheral blood. The receptor source for this set is an adult man with Graves' ophthalmopathy.

The rearrangement uses TRBV29-1 and TRBJ2-7; no definite D call. Trimming removed 4 bases from V and 0 bases from J, with 10 bases in between. Germline V gives CDR1 SQVTM, CDR2 ANQGSEA. This CDR3 has 13 residues. CDR3 nucleotides: TGCAGCGTTGTAGAAGTTAGCTCCTACGAGCAGTACTTC. This codes for CSVVEVSSYEQYF.

This clonotype was seen once. This chain links TRBV15 with TRBJ1-1; D uncertain. Germline CDR1 LNHNV, CDR2 YYDKDF (reference sequence). Trimming stripped 10 bases from V and 0 bases from J, with 15 bases between. The CDR3 length is 14 residues. CDR3 nucleotides: TGTGCCAGCACGGCGTCACATGTGAACACTGAAGCTTTCTTT. This translates into CASTASHVNTEAFF.

The table lists this clonotype with a few counts. J is TRBJ2-6 and V is TRBV2; 8 bases line up with TRBD2. CDR1 is SNHLY and CDR2 is FYNNEI in the germline V gene. This CDR3 has 21 residues. Trimming at V came to 9 bases and at J to 2 bases, leaving 24 bases not matched to a gene. CDR3 in DNA: TGTGCCAGGGCGGGACGCCCGGGCAGCGGGAGCGGGTTGGCTGGGGCCAACGTCCTGACTTTC. Amino acids: CARAGRPGSGSGLAGANVLTF.

With regard to this clonotype: Germline is not matched at one junction end, which may reflect a read error. The chain couples TRBV19 to TRBJ1-6; D not resolved. The CDR3 contains 15 residues. Germline CDR1 reads LNHDA; CDR2 reads SQIVND (reference sequence). The CDR3 region has the DNA TGTGTCAGTAGCATCTCGGGGAACTATAATTCACCCCTCCACTTT. It encodes CVSSISGNYNSPLHF.

This clonotype was recorded at least ten times. A junction end diverges from the germline sequence, so it may reflect a read error. The gene calls are TRBV10-3 and TRBJ2-7; D may be TRBD1 or TRBD2 (5 bases each). The V gene's germline CDR1 is ENHRY and CDR2 SYGVKD. The length of the CDR3 is 15 residues. The CDR3 loop reads CASSGGRGSGYEQYF. The CDR3 nucleotides are TGTGCCAGCAGTGGAGGTAGGGGTTCGGGCTACGAGCAGTACTTC.

V usage is TRBV29-1 and J usage is TRBJ2-5, with TRBD2 matching 8 bases. The germline V gene encodes CDR1 SQVTM and CDR2 ANQGSEA. This CDR3 region has 15 residues. Trimming removed 4 bases from V and 5 bases from J; junction bases left unmatched: 12. CDR3 nucleotide sequence: TGCAGCGTTGTGGTCAAGCGGGAGCCGTGGGAGACCCAGTACTTC. Translation: CSVVVKREPWETQYF.

As to this clonotype: A much more abundant neighbour one base away suggests this may be a read error. The chain combines TRBV12-3 or TRBV12-4 with TRBJ1-2; 7 bases line up with TRBD1. Germline trimming cut 8 bases from V and 2 bases from J; bases unmatched to any gene: 5. The CDR3 loop spans 13 amino acids. The CDR3 protein is CASGRGQNYGYTF. The CDR3, as DNA: TGTGCCAGCGGCCGGGGACAGAACTATGGCTACACCTTC.

This clonotype was picked up a small number of times. The rearrangement joins TRBV13 to TRBJ1-2, with TRBD1 matching over 7 bases. Germline CDR1 and CDR2: PRHDT and FYEKMQ (reference sequence). The J segment lost 7 bases and the V segment lost 5 bases, leaving 13 bases of the junction unmatched. This CDR3 has 15 residues. CDR3 sequence: CASSPRTGIGAGYTF. In DNA, the CDR3 is TGTGCCAGCAGCCCTCGGACAGGAATCGGAGCTGGCTACACCTTC.

The V and J genes are TRBV5-1 and TRBJ2-2; D possibly corresponds to TRBD1 (6 bases). The CDR3 has 14 residues. V was cut by 3 bases and J by 3 bases, with 9 bases left in between. The germline CDR1 and CDR2 sequences are SGHRS and YFSETQ. CDR3 residues: CASSSRQDTGELFF. The CDR3 DNA reads as TGCGCCAGCAGCTCCCGACAGGACACCGGGGAGCTGTTTTTT.

The J gene is TRBJ2-5, the V gene TRBV7-9; 10 nucleotides match TRBD2. The length of the CDR3 is 18 residues. V lost 0 bases, J lost 9 bases, and 16 bases stayed unmatched. Germline V gene sequence: CDR1 SEHNR, CDR2 FQNEAQ (reference sequence). The CDR3 loop is CASSLAVKRQAGGVPQYF. CDR3 DNA sequence: TGTGCCAGCAGCTTAGCCGTCAAGCGGCAAGCGGGGGGGGTTCCCCAGTACTTC.

Only a few counts were recorded for this clonotype. The chain links TRBV6-6 to TRBJ1-2, with TRBD1 as a possible D gene (6 bases). Germline V gene lookup returns CDR1 MNHNY and CDR2 SVGAGI (reference sequence). V was clipped by 6 bases and J by 2 bases, with 13 bases between them. CDR3 length equals 14 residues. The CDR3 loop reads CASRTTGINYGYTF. CDR3 coding DNA: TGTGCCAGCAGGACGACAGGTATCAACTATGGCTACACCTTC.

This clonotype was found many times. CDR3 in DNA: TGTGCCATCAGTGAATTTGGGGGCTCTGGGGCCAACGTCCTGACTTTC. Translation: CAISEFGGSGANVLTF. This sequence joins TRBV10-3 and TRBJ2-6; TRBD1 or TRBD2 may be the D gene (5 bases each). V was trimmed by 3 bases and J by 0 bases, leaving 9 bases between them. This CDR3 region has 16 residues. CDR1 and CDR2 from the germline V gene are ENHRY and SYGVKD.

This clonotype appeared many times. The V and J genes are TRBV7-9 and TRBJ1-1; no definite D call. V was clipped by 4 bases and J by 0 bases, with 3 bases between them. The CDR3 contains 12 residues. The germline gives CDR1 SEHNR, CDR2 FQNEAQ (reference sequence). The CDR3 spells CASSWVNTEAFF. As DNA, the CDR3 is TGTGCCAGCAGCTGGGTGAACACTGAAGCTTTCTTT.

This chain connects TRBV9 to TRBJ1-1; D gene ambiguous. This CDR3 has 16 amino acids. V was clipped by 0 bases and J by 2 bases, with 14 bases between them. Per germline, CDR1 SGDLS and CDR2 YYNGEE. In nucleotides, the CDR3 is TGTGCCAGCAGCGTAGATTCGGCCGGACTAAACACTGAAGCTTTCTTT. Protein: CASSVDSAGLNTEAFF.

V gene TRBV7-2 combines with J gene TRBJ2-7; 10 bases line up with TRBD2. The CDR3 extends over 15 amino acids. The germline CDR1 and CDR2 sequences are SGHTA and FQGNSA. V lost 5 bases, J lost 7 bases, and 11 bases stayed unmatched. Here the CDR3 reads CASSRSGGAGDEQYF. The CDR3 region has the DNA TGTGCCAGCAGCCGAAGCGGGGGGGCCGGCGATGAGCAGTACTTC.

Ten or more counts support this clonotype. The chain combines TRBV6-5 with TRBJ1-5; a possible D gene is TRBD1 (5 bases). The CDR3 loop spans 14 amino acids. Germline CDR1 and CDR2: MNHEY and SVGAGI. Trimming removed 6 bases from V and 4 bases from J, with 13 bases in between. DNA for the CDR3: TGTGCCAGCAGCCCGAGTTCAGGGAATCAGCCCCAGCATTTT. Protein: CASSPSSGNQPQHF.

The chain carries TRBV19 and TRBJ1-4; D is possibly TRBD1 (6 bases). Trimming removed 4 bases from V and 7 bases from J, with 10 bases in between. Germline V gives CDR1 LNHDA, CDR2 SQIVND (reference sequence). The CDR3 spans 13 residues. The CDR3 loop is CASSTRGGEKLFF. The DNA for the CDR3 is TGTGCCAGTAGTACCAGGGGAGGTGAAAAACTGTTTTTT.

The CDR3 sequence: CASSEPTDRGSYGYTF. The CDR3 nucleotides are TGTGCCAGCAGTGAACCCACAGACAGGGGTAGCTATGGCTACACCTTC. The V call is TRBV25-1, the J call TRBJ1-2; 8 bases are shared with TRBD1. Germline V gives CDR1 MGHDK, CDR2 SYGVNS. The junction had 9 bases not matched to a gene; V was cut back by 2 bases and J by 4 bases. The CDR3 runs to 16 residues.

The chain uses TRBV24-1 and TRBJ1-5, with D maybe TRBD1 (5 bases). Trimming took off 4 bases at V and 5 bases at J, with 17 bases between the two ends. This CDR3 has 16 residues. The V gene's germline CDR1 is KGHDR and CDR2 SFDVKD. The CDR3 DNA follows: TGTGCCACCAGTGACCCAGGGTTCGGGTTGGATCAGCCCCAGCATTTT. It encodes CATSDPGFGLDQPQHF.

This clonotype appeared many times. This rearrangement joins TRBV10-3 to TRBJ2-7; D may be TRBD1 (6 bases). The length of the CDR3 is 13 residues. With 8 bases removed from V and 4 bases from J, the gap between germline ends came to 15 bases. Looked up from germline, CDR1 is ENHRY and CDR2 is SYGVKD. CDR3 sequence reads: CAIRRQGSYEQYF. The CDR3 region has the DNA TGTGCCATCCGGCGGCAGGGGAGTTACGAGCAGTACTTC.